This paragraph covers one TCR beta chain sequence. CDR1 and CDR2 (germline): SGHAT, FQNNGV. V dropped 5 bases and J dropped 6; count of bases not matched to a gene: 8. CDR3 length: 15 amino acids. Only in-frame clones appear in the TCRdb table, and some are missing; sequencing was by immunoSEQ multiplex PCR. The table shows hundreds of thousands of clones, with around 84% occurring only once. This entry comes from a study of blood T cell repertoires in COVID-19. V gene TRBV11-2 combines with J gene TRBJ2-1, with 9 bases matching TRBD1. This clonotype was obtained from a woman under 30 with acute or convalescent COVID-19. The specimen was peripheral blood. CDR3 nucleotide sequence: TGTGCCAGCAGCCTTGGACAGGGGAGGGTCAATGAGCAGTTCTTC. It is translated as CASSLGQGRVNEQFF.